Listed below are T cell receptor beta chains from one sample, sequenced in a study of T cells in Graves' hyperthyroidism and ophthalmopathy. TCRdb fed the multiplex PCR reads into MiXCR, producing one record per CDR3 protein. The profile shows hundreds of thousands of distinct CDR3 sequences, around 14% of them singletons. Sequencing used blood. These receptors all stem from a woman in her thirties with Graves' hyperthyroidism. CDR3s include the opening cysteine and the closing phenylalanine or tryptophan. The D gene is left open where the match is weak. Clone size, where shown, is once, few, many, or a class for clones that have expanded.

clone size	D gene	V gene	CDR3 length	J gene	CDR3 protein	CDR3 DNA
.	.	TRBV7-9	18	TRBJ1-4	CASSPTAGGVATNEKLFF	TGTGCCAGCAGCCCAACGGCGGGGGGAGTTGCAACTAATGAAAAACTGTTTTTT
.	TRBD1	TRBV28	15	TRBJ2-7	CASSSPPDRAYEQYF	TGTGCCAGCAGCTCACCGCCGGACAGGGCCTACGAGCAGTACTTC
many	TRBD1	TRBV12-3/TRBV12-4	16	TRBJ2-5	CASSLAEGRGRETQYF	TGTGCCAGCAGTTTAGCGGAGGGCAGGGGGCGAGAGACCCAGTACTTC
few	TRBD1	TRBV20-1	14	TRBJ2-7	CSASLQGTRDEQYF	TGCAGTGCTTCCCTACAGGGGACCCGGGACGAGCAGTACTTC
many	TRBD2	TRBV7-8	16	TRBJ2-5	CASSVRAGGRQETQYF	TGTGCCAGCAGCGTGCGAGCGGGAGGGAGGCAAGAGACCCAGTACTTC
few	TRBD1	TRBV28	13	TRBJ1-2	CASSPTGLSGYTF	TGTGCCAGCAGTCCGACAGGGTTAAGTGGCTACACCTTC
few	TRBD2	TRBV9	16	TRBJ2-1	CASSMLAGGLYNEQFF	TGTGCCAGCAGCATGTTAGCGGGAGGCCTATACAATGAGCAGTTCTTC
.	TRBD2	TRBV29-1	14	TRBJ2-3	CSVGLAGETDTQYF	TGCAGCGTTGGTCTAGCGGGAGAAACAGATACGCAGTATTTT
few	TRBD1	TRBV6-6	16	TRBJ1-2	CASSYSGQGANYGYTF	TGTGCCAGCAGTTACTCGGGACAGGGGGCTAACTATGGCTACACCTTC
many	.	TRBV24-1	15	TRBJ1-5	CATSAGGANNQPQHF	TGTGCCACCAGTGCGGGGGGCGCGAACAATCAGCCCCAGCATTTT
.	.	TRBV11-2	16	TRBJ2-5	CASSLLAAQYQETQHF	TGTGCCAGCAGCTTACTGGCAGCTCAGTACCAAGAGACCCAGCACTTC
.	.	TRBV5-1	14	TRBJ2-3	CASSGGLPSDTQYF	TGCGCCAGCAGCGGGGGACTCCCGTCAGATACGCAGTATTTT
.	.	TRBV11-2	12	TRBJ2-7	CASGAKNHEQYF	TGTGCCAGCGGCGCTAAGAACCACGAGCAGTACTTC
few	TRBD1	TRBV28	13	TRBJ1-4	CAIRDSLGEKLFF	TGTGCCATCCGGGACAGCCTCGGGGAAAAACTGTTTTTT
.	.	TRBV20-1	17	TRBJ1-6	CSATTTTYSSYNSPLHF	TGCAGTGCTACCACTACAACCTATAGCTCCTATAATTCACCCCTCCACTTT
.	.	TRBV29-1	13	TRBJ2-1	CSVDKNKGPEQFF	TGCAGCGTTGATAAGAATAAGGGGCCGGAGCAGTTCTTC
many	.	TRBV11-2	14	TRBJ2-5	CASSLGRFEETQYF	TGTGCCAGCAGCTTAGGACGGTTTGAAGAGACCCAGTACTTC
few	.	TRBV24-1	11	TRBJ2-6	CATSDSDVLTF	TGTGCCACCAGTGATAGCGACGTCCTGACTTTC
.	TRBD2	TRBV4-2	16	TRBJ2-7	CASSQFLAGDGHEQYF	TGTGCCAGCAGCCAATTTCTAGCGGGAGACGGCCACGAGCAGTACTTC
many	TRBD1	TRBV10-2	15	TRBJ1-2	CASSEPTGPTYGYTF	TGCGCCAGCAGTGAGCCGACAGGGCCAACTTATGGCTACACCTTC
many	.	TRBV12-3/TRBV12-4	11	TRBJ2-7	CASSRTYEQYF	TGTGCCAGCAGCCGCACCTACGAGCAGTACTTC
many	.	TRBV3-1	12	TRBJ2-1	CASSQVVAEQFF	TGTGCCAGCAGCCAAGTAGTAGCGGAGCAGTTCTTC
.	.	TRBV9	17	TRBJ2-3	CASSVAPNLGGTDTQYF	TGTGCCAGCAGCGTAGCCCCAAACTTAGGGGGCACAGATACGCAGTATTTT
few	TRBD1	TRBV28	16	TRBJ2-7	CAGSRQGVGLNYEQYF	TGTGCCGGTTCCAGACAGGGGGTCGGACTAAACTACGAGCAGTACTTC
.	.	TRBV7-9	15	TRBJ1-2	CASSLVDPTNYGYTF	TGTGCCAGCAGCTTAGTTGACCCGACTAACTATGGCTACACCTTC
.	TRBD2	TRBV7-9	17	TRBJ2-6	CASSSTSGGSGANVLTF	TGTGCCAGCAGCTCAACTAGCGGGGGCTCTGGGGCCAACGTCCTGACTTTC
many	.	TRBV2	15	TRBJ2-1	CASSVTPSSYNEQFF	TGTGCCAGCAGTGTAACGCCGAGCTCCTACAATGAGCAGTTCTTC
.	TRBD2	TRBV3-1	19	TRBJ2-1	CASSQSIGLAEGDYNEQFF	TGTGCCAGCAGCCAATCAATTGGACTAGCGGAGGGGGATTACAATGAGCAGTTCTTC
many	.	TRBV18	13	TRBJ2-1	CASSPEGIGEQFF	TGTGCCAGCTCACCAGAGGGAATAGGTGAGCAGTTCTTC
many	.	TRBV27	15	TRBJ2-7	CASSYRPAVRGEQYF	TGTGCCAGCAGTTACAGGCCGGCTGTAAGAGGCGAGCAGTACTTC
many	.	TRBV18	15	TRBJ2-3	CASSPPETGSDTQYF	TGTGCCAGCTCACCACCGGAAACAGGATCAGATACGCAGTATTTT
many	.	TRBV27	15	TRBJ2-3	CASSYGTVQADTQYF	TGTGCCAGCAGTTACGGGACGGTACAAGCAGATACGCAGTATTTT
many	.	TRBV12-5	12	TRBJ1-2	CASGSRADGYTF	TGTGCTAGTGGTAGCAGGGCGGATGGCTACACCTTC
.	TRBD1	TRBV15	16	TRBJ1-1	CATSREGRGRGTEAFF	TGTGCCACCAGCAGAGAAGGCAGGGGGCGAGGCACTGAAGCTTTCTTT
few	.	TRBV19	13	TRBJ2-7	CASSISASYEQYF	TGTGCCAGTAGTATTAGCGCCTCATACGAGCAGTACTTC
many	TRBD1	TRBV5-6	16	TRBJ1-1	CASSWGTGNMNTEAFF	TGTGCCAGCAGCTGGGGGACAGGAAATATGAACACTGAAGCTTTCTTT
.	TRBD2	TRBV3-1	14	TRBJ2-2	CASSRSGGGGELFF	TGTGCCAGCAGCCGGAGCGGGGGTGGAGGGGAGCTGTTTTTT
many	.	TRBV6-5	12	TRBJ1-1	CASSYRYTEAFF	TGTGCCAGCAGTTACCGGTACACTGAAGCTTTCTTT
many	TRBD2	TRBV7-8	17	TRBJ2-3	CASSLREASGLTDTQYF	TGTGCCAGCAGCTTACGTGAGGCTAGCGGTCTGACAGATACGCAGTATTTT
many	TRBD1	TRBV19	16	TRBJ2-2	CASSNNRGQDTGELFF	TGTGCCAGTAGTAATAACAGGGGGCAAGACACCGGGGAGCTGTTTTTT
many	.	TRBV18	16	TRBJ1-1	CASSQSRGGRDTEAFF	TGTGCCAGCTCACAATCCCGGGGGGGCCGGGACACTGAAGCTTTCTTT
few	.	TRBV20-1	13	TRBJ1-5	CSAKDSVNQPQHF	TGCAGTGCTAAAGATAGTGTAAATCAGCCCCAGCATTTT
.	.	TRBV6-1	19	TRBJ2-1	CASSEKGLAADGAYNEQFF	TGTGCCAGCAGTGAAAAAGGTCTAGCTGCCGACGGGGCTTACAATGAGCAGTTCTTC
few	TRBD1	TRBV6-1	15	TRBJ2-2	CASTPTGGATGELFF	TGTGCCAGCACCCCGACAGGGGGCGCCACCGGGGAGCTGTTTTTT
few	.	TRBV10-2	10	TRBJ2-1	CACRRGEQFF	TGCGCCTGTCGCAGGGGTGAGCAGTTCTTC
many	TRBD2	TRBV7-3	15	TRBJ2-1	CASSFASGISYEQFF	TGTGCCAGCAGCTTCGCTAGCGGGATTAGTTATGAGCAGTTCTTC
few	TRBD2	TRBV20-1	15	TRBJ2-1	CSARAWLAGEVEQFF	TGCAGTGCTAGAGCTTGGCTAGCGGGAGAGGTTGAGCAGTTCTTC
few	.	TRBV7-2	14	TRBJ2-7	CASSASGTLGEQYF	TGTGCCAGCAGCGCGTCCGGGACACTGGGGGAGCAGTACTTC
.	TRBD1	TRBV7-3	15	TRBJ2-1	CASSWGQGGVNEQFF	TGTGCCAGCAGCTGGGGACAGGGTGGGGTAAATGAGCAGTTCTTC
many	TRBD1	TRBV12-3/TRBV12-4	14	TRBJ2-3	CASTTGANTDTQYF	TGTGCCAGTACGACAGGGGCTAACACAGATACGCAGTATTTT
.	.	TRBV7-9	14	TRBJ2-7	CASSSSLLNNEQYF	TGTGCCAGCAGCTCGAGCCTACTAAACAACGAGCAGTACTTC
many	.	TRBV28	14	TRBJ2-7	CASSQRGRNYEQYF	TGTGCCAGCAGTCAGAGGGGCCGAAATTACGAGCAGTACTTC
.	.	TRBV5-1	14	TRBJ1-4	CASSGGAESEKLFF	TGCGCCAGCAGCGGAGGGGCGGAAAGCGAAAAACTGTTTTTT
many	.	TRBV12-3/TRBV12-4	13	TRBJ2-7	CASSFVAPREQYF	TGTGCCAGCAGTTTTGTAGCTCCCCGCGAGCAGTACTTC
.	.	TRBV5-1	16	TRBJ2-1	CASSLVYSSSYNEQFF	TGCGCCAGCAGCTTGGTCTACTCGAGCTCCTACAATGAGCAGTTCTTC